This is a list of T cell receptor beta chains from one sample in a study of T-cell memory formation after mild COVID-19. TCRdb passed the 5' RACE reads through MiXCR, listing each CDR3 protein once. The profile shows hundreds of thousands of distinct CDR3 sequences, around a quarter of them singletons. The sample was PBMCs or a T cell subset sorted from them (not recorded which). All receptors come from an adult woman who had mild COVID-19 (a few samples of this study predate the infection). Cell type and time point are not known. Both conserved end residues are part of each CDR3. The order of the fields is D gene, J gene, V gene, clone size, CDR3 protein, CDR3 DNA. A D gene is named only where the DNA matches it firmly. The listing skips clone size in some rows; elsewhere it reads once, few, many or a size class.

>TRBD2|TRBJ2-3|TRBV5-1|NA
CASSLGEGRDTQYF
TGCGCCAGCAGCTTGGGGGAGGGGAGAGATACGCAGTATTTT
>NA|TRBJ2-1|TRBV29-1|once
CSVGGAAYNEQFF
TGCAGCGTTGGGGGGGCGGCCTACAATGAGCAGTTCTTC
>TRBD1|TRBJ2-7|TRBV7-3|NA
CASSLTGSEQYF
TGTGCCAGCAGCTTGACAGGGTCCGAGCAGTACTTC
>TRBD1|TRBJ2-2|TRBV5-1|few
CASRGQGFTGELFF
TGCGCCAGCAGGGGACAGGGGTTCACCGGGGAGCTGTTTTTT
>TRBD1|TRBJ1-2|TRBV6-5|NA
CASSYLQGLGYTF
TGTGCCAGCAGTTACTTACAGGGGTTAGGCTACACCTTC
>TRBD2|TRBJ2-1|TRBV5-4|NA
CASSPRTSGNNEQFF
TGTGCCAGCAGCCCGAGGACTAGCGGAAACAATGAGCAGTTCTTC
>NA|TRBJ1-1|TRBV27|many
CASRLRGNTEAFF
TGTGCCAGCAGACTCAGGGGTAACACTGAAGCTTTCTTT
>NA|TRBJ2-1|TRBV4-3|few
CASSRIRGAAYNEQFF
TGCGCCAGCAGCCGTATCCGGGGCGCAGCCTACAATGAGCAGTTCTTC
>NA|TRBJ2-5|TRBV9|NA
CASSVGGGPSTSLAETQYF
TGTGCCAGCAGCGTAGGAGGGGGTCCGTCGACTAGCCTAGCCGAGACCCAGTACTTC
>TRBD1|TRBJ1-1|TRBV7-9|once
CASSLAGTGEAFF
TGTGCCAGCAGCTTAGCCGGGACAGGGGAAGCTTTCTTT
>NA|TRBJ1-6|TRBV5-1|NA
CASSLDVFYNSPLHF
TGCGCCAGCAGCTTGGACGTTTTCTATAATTCACCCCTCCACTTT
>NA|TRBJ2-6|TRBV20-1|NA
CSARAGWASGANVLTF
TGCAGTGCTAGAGCCGGGTGGGCTTCTGGGGCCAACGTCCTGACTTTC
>TRBD1|TRBJ1-2|TRBV27|NA
CASRDRSSGYTF
TGTGCCAGCCGGGACAGGTCCTCTGGCTACACCTTC
>TRBD2|TRBJ2-1|TRBV7-9|NA
CASSDSGGAQQFF
TGTGCCAGCAGCGACTCGGGGGGGGCTCAACAGTTCTTC
>NA|TRBJ2-7|TRBV29-1|NA
CSVGERRREIAYEQYF
TGCAGCGTTGGGGAGCGGCGGAGAGAGATCGCCTACGAGCAGTACTTC
>TRBD2|TRBJ2-5|TRBV4-1|few
CASSQDASGGETQYF
TGCGCCAGCAGCCAAGATGCTAGCGGGGGAGAGACCCAGTACTTC
>TRBD1|TRBJ2-2|TRBV24-1|few
CATTRDRNTGELFF
TGTGCCACCACCCGGGACAGGAACACCGGGGAGCTGTTTTTT
>NA|TRBJ2-1|TRBV20-1|few
CSAPSMRSGQFF
TGCAGTGCTCCCTCGATGCGGAGTGGGCAGTTCTTC
>TRBD1|TRBJ1-1|TRBV10-3|NA
CANRGLNTEAFF
TGTGCCAACAGGGGGTTGAACACTGAAGCTTTCTTT
>TRBD1|TRBJ2-3|TRBV15|few
CATSRDRGRRSDTQYF
TGTGCCACCAGCAGAGACAGGGGGCGAAGATCCGATACGCAGTATTTT
>TRBD2|TRBJ2-1|TRBV6-5|NA
CASSFSGGEINEQFF
TGTGCCAGCAGTTTTAGCGGGGGGGAAATCAATGAGCAGTTCTTC
>NA|TRBJ2-1|TRBV11-2|NA
CASSLDPSASEQFF
TGTGCCAGCAGCTTAGATCCATCGGCTTCTGAGCAGTTCTTC
>TRBD1|TRBJ2-2|TRBV15|few
CATRDREVRELFF
TGTGCCACCCGGGACAGGGAAGTCCGGGAGCTGTTTTTT
>TRBD2|TRBJ2-1|TRBV19|NA
CASREWREGRYEQFF
TGTGCCAGTAGGGAATGGCGGGAGGGCCGGTATGAGCAGTTCTTC
>NA|TRBJ1-5|TRBV4-1|few
CASSRIEGGIQPQHF
TGCGCCAGCAGCCGTATCGAAGGCGGGATTCAGCCCCAGCATTTT
>TRBD2|TRBJ2-5|TRBV5-1|NA
CASSGGLAGPQETQYF
TGCGCCAGCAGCGGTGGACTAGCGGGACCCCAAGAGACCCAGTACTTC
>TRBD2|TRBJ2-1|TRBV6-6|NA
CASRPSGGGYNEQFF
TGTGCCAGCAGACCTAGCGGGGGTGGCTACAATGAGCAGTTCTTC
>NA|TRBJ1-1|TRBV5-1|NA
CASSWGVLNTEAFF
TGCGCCAGCAGCTGGGGGGTTCTGAACACTGAAGCTTTCTTT